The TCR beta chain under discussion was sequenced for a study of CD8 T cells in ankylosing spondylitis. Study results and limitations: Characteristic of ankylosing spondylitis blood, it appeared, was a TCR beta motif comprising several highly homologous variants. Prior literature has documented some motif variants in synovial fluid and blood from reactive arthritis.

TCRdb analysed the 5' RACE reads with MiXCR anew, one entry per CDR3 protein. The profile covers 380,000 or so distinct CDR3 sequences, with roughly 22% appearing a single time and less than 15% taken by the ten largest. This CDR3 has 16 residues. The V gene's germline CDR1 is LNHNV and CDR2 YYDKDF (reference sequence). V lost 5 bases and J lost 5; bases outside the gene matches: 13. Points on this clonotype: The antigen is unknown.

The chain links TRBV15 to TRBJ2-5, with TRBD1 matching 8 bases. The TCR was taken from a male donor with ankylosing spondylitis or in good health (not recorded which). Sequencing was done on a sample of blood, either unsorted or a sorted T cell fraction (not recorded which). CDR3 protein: CATSPDRTGFLETQYF. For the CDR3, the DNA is TGTGCCACCAGCCCAGATAGGACAGGGTTTTTGGAGACCCAGTACTTC.